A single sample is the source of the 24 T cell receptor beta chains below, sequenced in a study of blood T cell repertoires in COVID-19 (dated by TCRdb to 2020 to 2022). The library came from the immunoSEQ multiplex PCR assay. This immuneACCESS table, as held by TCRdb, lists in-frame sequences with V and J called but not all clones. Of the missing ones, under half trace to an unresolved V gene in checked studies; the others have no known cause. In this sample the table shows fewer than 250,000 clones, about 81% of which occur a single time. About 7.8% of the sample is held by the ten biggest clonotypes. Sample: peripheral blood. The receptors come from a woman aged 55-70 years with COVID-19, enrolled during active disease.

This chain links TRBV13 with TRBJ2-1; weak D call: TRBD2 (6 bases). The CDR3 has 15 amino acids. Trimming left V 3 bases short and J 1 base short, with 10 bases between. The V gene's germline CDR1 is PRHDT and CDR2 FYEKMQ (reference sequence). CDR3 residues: CASSLGGTSYNEQFF. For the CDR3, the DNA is TGTGCCAGCAGCTTGGGGGGTACTTCCTACAATGAGCAGTTCTTC.

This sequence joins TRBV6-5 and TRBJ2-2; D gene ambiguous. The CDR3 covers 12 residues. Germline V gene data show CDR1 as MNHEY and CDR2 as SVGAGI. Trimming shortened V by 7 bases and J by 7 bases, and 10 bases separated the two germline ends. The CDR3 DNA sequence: TGTGCCAGCACCACAGAGTACGGGGAGCTGTTTTTT. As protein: CASTTEYGELFF.

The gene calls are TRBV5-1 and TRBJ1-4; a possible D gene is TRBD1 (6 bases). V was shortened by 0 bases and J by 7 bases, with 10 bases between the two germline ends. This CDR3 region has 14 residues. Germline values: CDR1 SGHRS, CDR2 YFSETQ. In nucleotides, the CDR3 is TGCGCCAGCAGCTTGGAGAGGGGGGGTGAAAAACTGTTTTTT. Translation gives CASSLERGGEKLFF.

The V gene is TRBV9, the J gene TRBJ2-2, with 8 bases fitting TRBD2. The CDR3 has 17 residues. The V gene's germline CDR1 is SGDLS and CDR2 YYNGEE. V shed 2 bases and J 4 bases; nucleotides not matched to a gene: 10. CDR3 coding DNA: TGTGCCAGCAGCGTTACGGTGGGGGGACTAGGCACCGGGGAGCTGTTTTTT. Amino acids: CASSVTVGGLGTGELFF.

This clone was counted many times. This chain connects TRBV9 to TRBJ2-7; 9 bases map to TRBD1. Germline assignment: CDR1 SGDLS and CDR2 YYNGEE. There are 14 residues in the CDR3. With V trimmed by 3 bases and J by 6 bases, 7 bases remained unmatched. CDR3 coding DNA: TGTGCCAGCAGCGATTCGGACAGGGGCTTCGAGCAGTACTTC. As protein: CASSDSDRGFEQYF.

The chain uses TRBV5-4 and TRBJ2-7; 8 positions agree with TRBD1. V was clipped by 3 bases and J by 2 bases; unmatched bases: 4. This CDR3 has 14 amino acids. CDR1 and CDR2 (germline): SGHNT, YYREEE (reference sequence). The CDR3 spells CASSSKQGAYEQYF. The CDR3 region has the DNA TGTGCCAGCAGCTCAAAACAGGGGGCCTACGAGCAGTACTTC.

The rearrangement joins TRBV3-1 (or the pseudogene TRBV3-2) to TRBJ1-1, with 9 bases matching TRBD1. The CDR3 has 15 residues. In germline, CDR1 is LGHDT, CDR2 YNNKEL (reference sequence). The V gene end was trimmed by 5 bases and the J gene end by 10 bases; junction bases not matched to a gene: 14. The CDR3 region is CASSTSGQGQGAAFF. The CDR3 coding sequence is TGTGCCAGCAGCACCTCCGGACAGGGGCAGGGGGCAGCTTTCTTT.

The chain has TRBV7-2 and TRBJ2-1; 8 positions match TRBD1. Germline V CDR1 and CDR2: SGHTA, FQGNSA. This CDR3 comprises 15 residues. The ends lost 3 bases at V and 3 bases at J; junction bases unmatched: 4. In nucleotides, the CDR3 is TGTGCCAGCAGCTTGCAGGGGGCGGACTACAATGAGCAGTTCTTC. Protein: CASSLQGADYNEQFF.

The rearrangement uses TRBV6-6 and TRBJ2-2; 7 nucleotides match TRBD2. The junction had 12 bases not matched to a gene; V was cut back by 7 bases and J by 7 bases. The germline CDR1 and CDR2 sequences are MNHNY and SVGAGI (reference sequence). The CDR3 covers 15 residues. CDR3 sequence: CASNPMGGSVGELFF. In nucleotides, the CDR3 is TGTGCCAGCAACCCGATGGGGGGGTCCGTCGGGGAGCTGTTTTTT.

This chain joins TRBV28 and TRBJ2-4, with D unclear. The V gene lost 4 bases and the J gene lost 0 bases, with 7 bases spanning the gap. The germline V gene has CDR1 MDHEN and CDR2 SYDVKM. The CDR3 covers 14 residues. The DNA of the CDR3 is TGTGCCAGCAGTTCCCACTTAGCCAAAAACATTCAGTACTTC. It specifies CASSSHLAKNIQYF.

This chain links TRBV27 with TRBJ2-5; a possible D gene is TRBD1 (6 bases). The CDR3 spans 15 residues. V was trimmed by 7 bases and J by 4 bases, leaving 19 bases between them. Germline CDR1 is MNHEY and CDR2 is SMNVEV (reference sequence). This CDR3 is CASTVTRNRAETQYF. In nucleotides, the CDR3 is TGTGCCAGCACCGTAACCCGAAACAGGGCAGAGACCCAGTACTTC.

The CDR3 here is CAAGDTQYF. The CDR3 nucleotides read TGTGCCGCGGGGGATACGCAGTATTTT. This chain uses TRBV19 with TRBJ2-3; the D gene is possibly TRBD2 (6 bases). From germline, CDR1 is LNHDA and CDR2 SQIVND (reference sequence). V lost 11 bases to trimming and J lost 6 bases, with 6 bases between them. This CDR3 region has 9 residues.

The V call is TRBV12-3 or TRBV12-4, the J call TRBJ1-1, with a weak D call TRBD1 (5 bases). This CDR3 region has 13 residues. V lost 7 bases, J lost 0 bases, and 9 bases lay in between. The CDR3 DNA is TGTGCCAGCACCCTGACAGTGAACACTGAAGCTTTCTTT. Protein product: CASTLTVNTEAFF.

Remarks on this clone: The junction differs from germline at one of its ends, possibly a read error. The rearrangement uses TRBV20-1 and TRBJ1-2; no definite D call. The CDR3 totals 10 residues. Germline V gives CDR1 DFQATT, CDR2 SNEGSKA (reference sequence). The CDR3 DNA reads TGCAGTGCTGGAACAGTTGGCGACACCTTC. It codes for CSAGTVGDTF.

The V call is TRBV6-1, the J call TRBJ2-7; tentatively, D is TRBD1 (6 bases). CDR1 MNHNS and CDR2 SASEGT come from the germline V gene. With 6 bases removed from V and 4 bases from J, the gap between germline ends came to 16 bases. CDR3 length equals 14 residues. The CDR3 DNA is TGTGCCAGCAGCCAAGGGCAGGGGCGGTACGAGCAGTACTTC. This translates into CASSQGQGRYEQYF.

The CDR3 DNA is TGTGCCAGCGGGTTGGCGGGAGATGGGGAGACCCAGTACTTC. Protein sequence: CASGLAGDGETQYF. J is TRBJ2-5 and V is TRBV2, with 7 nucleotides matching TRBD2. CDR1 is SNHLY, CDR2 FYNNEI, per germline. V gave up 8 bases and J gave up 5 bases; unmatched junction bases: 11. The CDR3 consists of 14 residues. Based on the CDR3 plus reference TRBV2 and TRBJ2-5, the full variable domain is EPEVTQTPSHQVTQMGQEVILRCVPISNHLYFYWYRQILGQKVEFLVSFYNNEISEKSEIFDDQFSVERPDGSNFTLKIRSTKLEDSAMYFCASGLAGDGETQYFGPGTRLLVL.

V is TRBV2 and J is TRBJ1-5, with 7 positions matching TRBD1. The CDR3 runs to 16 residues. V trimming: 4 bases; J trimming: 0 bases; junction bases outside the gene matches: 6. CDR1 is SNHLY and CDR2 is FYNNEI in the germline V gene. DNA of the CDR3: TGTGCCAGCAGTGGACACAGGGGTGTTAGCAATCAGCCCCAGCATTTT. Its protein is CASSGHRGVSNQPQHF.

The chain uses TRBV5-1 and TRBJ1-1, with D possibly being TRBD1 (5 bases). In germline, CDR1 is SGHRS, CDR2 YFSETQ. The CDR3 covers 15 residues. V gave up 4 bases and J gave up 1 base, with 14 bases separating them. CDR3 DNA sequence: TGCGCCAGCAGCCCTATAACGCAGGGGAACACTGAAGCTTTCTTT. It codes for CASSPITQGNTEAFF.

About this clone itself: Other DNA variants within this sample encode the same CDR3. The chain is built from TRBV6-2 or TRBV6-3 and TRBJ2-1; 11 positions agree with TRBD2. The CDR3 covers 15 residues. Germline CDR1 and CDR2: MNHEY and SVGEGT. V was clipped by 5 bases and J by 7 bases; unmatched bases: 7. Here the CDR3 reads CASSTLAGGGNEQFF. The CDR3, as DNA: TGTGCCAGCAGTACCCTAGCGGGGGGAGGGAATGAGCAGTTCTTC.

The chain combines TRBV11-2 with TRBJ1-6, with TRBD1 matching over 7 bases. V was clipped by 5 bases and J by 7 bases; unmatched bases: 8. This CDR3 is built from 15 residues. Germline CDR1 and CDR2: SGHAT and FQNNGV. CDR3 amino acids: CASSPTGTENSPLHF. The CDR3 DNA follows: TGTGCCAGCAGCCCAACCGGGACAGAGAATTCACCCCTCCACTTT.

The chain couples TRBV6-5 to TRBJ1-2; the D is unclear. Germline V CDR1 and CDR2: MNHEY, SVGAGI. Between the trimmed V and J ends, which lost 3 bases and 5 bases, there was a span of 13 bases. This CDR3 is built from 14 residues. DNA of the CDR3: TGTGCCAGCAGTTATGGCGCCGGGAAATATGGCTACACCTTC. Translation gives CASSYGAGKYGYTF.

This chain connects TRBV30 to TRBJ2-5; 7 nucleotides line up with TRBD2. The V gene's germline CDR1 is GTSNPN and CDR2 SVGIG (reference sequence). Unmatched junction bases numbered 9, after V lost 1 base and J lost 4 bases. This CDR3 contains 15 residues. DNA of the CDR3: TGTGCCTGGAGTGAGCTAGCGGCCCCAGGAGAGACCCAGTACTTC. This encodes CAWSELAAPGETQYF.

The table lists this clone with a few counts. Written as DNA, the CDR3 is TGTGCCAGCAGTTTGGTTATAGCGGGAGGCGGCGGGGAGCAGTTCTTC. Protein sequence: CASSLVIAGGGGEQFF. The chain is built from TRBV27 and TRBJ2-1; 10 bases fit TRBD2. The length of the CDR3 is 16 residues. Unmatched junction bases numbered 12, after V lost 3 bases and J lost 10 bases. CDR1 and CDR2 from the germline V gene are MNHEY and SMNVEV (reference sequence).

CDR3 sequence: CASSQLDRESNQPQHF. The CDR3 DNA reads TGCGCCAGCAGTCAACTCGACAGGGAGAGCAATCAGCCCCAGCATTTT. The chain is built from TRBV23-1 and TRBJ1-5, with 7 positions matching TRBD1. TRBV23-1 is an ORF for which the function is uncertain. The length of the CDR3 is 16 residues. J was trimmed by 1 base and V by 2 bases; bases with no gene match: 5.